A selection of T cell receptor beta chains follows, all from one sample in a study of T cell responses to AZD1222 COVID-19 vaccine. Here immunoSEQ multiplex PCR was the method, and the copy in TCRdb shows in-frame clones only, minus some. The sample shows some 130,000 clones, 90% to 95% of them seen only once. The material was peripheral blood, obtained on day 0 of AZD1222 vaccination. These TCRs come from an adult in good health. The CDR3 runs from the conserved cysteine through the conserved F or W.

v_gene	j_gene	CDR3aa
TRBV6-5	TRBJ1-2	CASSMDRQALGYTF
TRBV27	TRBJ1-6	CASSLGFGSPLHF
TRBV7-7	TRBJ1-2	CASSLGRGRPLDYGYTF
TRBV9	TRBJ1-2	CASSGGPGGGSGYTF
TRBV3-1/TRBV3-2	TRBJ1-1	CASSSHRDAYTEAFF
TRBV9	TRBJ2-2	CASSVVQDPGELFF
TRBV30	TRBJ2-5	CAWRPQETQYF
TRBV6-5	TRBJ2-4	CASSYRPGIQYF
TRBV6-2/TRBV6-3	TRBJ2-3	CASSYVGASTDTQYF
TRBV30	TRBJ2-7	CAWSVRRRGEQYF
TRBV7-9	TRBJ1-1	CASSRGGSPSEAFF
TRBV6-1	TRBJ1-3	CASSGVLPVSGNTIYF
TRBV6-1	TRBJ1-5	CASSESGALAPQHF
TRBV20-1	TRBJ1-1	CSASRPGWGSTEAFF
TRBV7-2	TRBJ1-2	CASTGDRYGYTF
TRBV11-2	TRBJ2-3	CASSSASGHASTDTQYF